These 29 T cell receptor beta chains share one sample of origin, sequenced in a study of T cell responses to AZD1222 COVID-19 vaccine. Produced via immunoSEQ multiplex PCR; TCRdb's table is partial and in-frame only. The sample includes 100,000 or so clones, 85% to 90% of them seen just once. Here the sequenced sample was peripheral blood, taken on day 0 of AZD1222 vaccination. The source is an adult in good health.

The chain combines TRBV19 with TRBJ2-1; possible D gene TRBD1, 5 bases. The germline gives CDR1 LNHDA, CDR2 SQIVND (reference sequence). The ends were cut back, 3 bases at V and 5 bases at J, with 26 bases in the middle. The CDR3 loop spans 19 amino acids. Written as DNA, the CDR3 is TGTGCCAGTAGTATTTTTATGGGTAGTACCCAGGGATCTAACAATGAGCAGTTCTTC. Protein product: CASSIFMGSTQGSNNEQFF.

The genes are TRBV7-9 and TRBJ2-2, with D possibly TRBD1 on 6 matching bases. Germline V gene sequence: CDR1 SEHNR, CDR2 FQNEAQ (reference sequence). V was cut by 4 bases and J by 3 bases, with 12 bases left in between. CDR3 size: 15 residues. The CDR3 region is CASSSGTLYTGELFF. The CDR3 DNA reads as TGTGCCAGCAGCTCTGGGACACTATACACCGGGGAGCTGTTTTTT.

J is TRBJ2-5 and V is TRBV2; D may be TRBD2 (6 bases). Between the trimmed V and J ends, which lost 5 bases and 2 bases, there was a span of 15 bases. In germline, CDR1 is SNHLY, CDR2 FYNNEI. The CDR3 contains 15 residues. CDR3 DNA: TGTGCCAGCAGTTCCGGGACTCAGGGACAAGAGACCCAGTACTTC. It encodes CASSSGTQGQETQYF.

This clone has at least ten counts. The chain combines TRBV6-5 with TRBJ1-3, with D possibly being TRBD1 (5 bases). CDR3 length equals 13 residues. V dropped 5 bases and J dropped 4 bases, with 9 bases sitting between them. The V gene's germline CDR1 is MNHEY and CDR2 SVGAGI. CDR3: CASSRGLGNTIYF. The CDR3 DNA reads as TGTGCCAGCAGTCGGGGGTTGGGAAACACCATATATTTT.

The V call is TRBV11-3, the J call TRBJ2-1, with a possible D match to TRBD2 (6 bases). Trimming shortened V by 3 bases and J by 0 bases, and 15 bases separated the two germline ends. This CDR3 is built from 17 residues. In germline, CDR1 is SGHNT, CDR2 YENEEA. The CDR3 reads CASSLETGVSSYNEQFF. CDR3 nucleotide sequence: TGTGCCAGCAGCTTGGAGACGGGGGTGAGCTCCTACAATGAGCAGTTCTTC.

The V call is TRBV21-1, the J call TRBJ2-7; the DNA was not compared with TRBD1, the D call given in the table. TRBV21-1 is flagged as a pseudogene. This CDR3 region has 16 residues. The CDR3 DNA sequence: TGTGCCAGCAGCAAAATTACCCCGGGACAGGGTAACGAGCAGTACTTC. Its translation: CASSKITPGQGNEQYF.

In its sample, this clone was seen once. V is TRBV7-8 and J is TRBJ2-3; weak D call: TRBD2 (6 bases). The CDR3 loop spans 15 amino acids. The V gene lost 5 bases and the J gene lost 3 bases, with 15 bases spanning the gap. Germline loops: CDR1 SGHVS, CDR2 FQNEAQ. This CDR3 is CASSQRGAGTDTQYF. The CDR3 nucleotides read TGTGCCAGCAGCCAGAGAGGGGCGGGAACAGATACGCAGTATTTT.

The table lists this clone with a few counts. This chain connects TRBV28 to TRBJ2-3, with unresolved D. This CDR3 contains 11 residues. In germline, CDR1 is MDHEN, CDR2 SYDVKM. Trimming removed 7 bases at V and 6 bases at J, with 8 bases between. CDR3 DNA sequence: TGTGCCAGCAACTATCTGGATACGCAGTATTTT. It specifies CASNYLDTQYF.

This clone has just a few counts. The V call is TRBV27, the J call TRBJ2-7, with TRBD1 matching 10 bases. The CDR3 has 13 amino acids. The germline V gene encodes CDR1 MNHEY and CDR2 SMNVEV (reference sequence). After removal of 4 bases from V and 6 bases from J, the junction contained 3 bases not matched to a gene. The CDR3 sequence: CASSSTGGGEQYF. For the CDR3, the DNA is TGTGCCAGCAGTTCGACAGGGGGCGGCGAGCAGTACTTC.

The chain carries TRBV3-1 (or the pseudogene TRBV3-2) and TRBJ2-1; the match to TRBD2 covers 7 bases. Germline V lookup: CDR1 LGHDT, CDR2 YNNKEL (reference sequence). The CDR3 has 15 residues. The V and J ends lost 1 base and 7 bases, in that order; junction bases with no gene match: 7. CDR3 amino acids: CASSQGLSAGNEQFF. CDR3 DNA: TGTGCCAGCAGCCAAGGTCTCTCAGCGGGAAATGAGCAGTTCTTC.

The chain links TRBV15 to TRBJ1-2; no definite D call. Germline V gives CDR1 LNHNV, CDR2 YYDKDF (reference sequence). The CDR3 sequence is 14 residues long. The V gene lost 0 bases and the J gene lost 2 bases, with 7 bases spanning the gap. The CDR3 bases are TGTGCCACCAGCAGAGAACAAGGGAACTATGGCTACACCTTC. It is translated as CATSREQGNYGYTF.

The chain uses TRBV24-1 and TRBJ2-7, with TRBD1 identical over 7 bases. The junction had 5 bases not matched to a gene; V was cut back by 4 bases and J by 6 bases. The CDR3 has 13 residues. CDR1 and CDR2 (germline): KGHDR, SFDVKD. In DNA, the CDR3 is TGTGCCACCAGTGACATGACAGGGACCGAGCAGTACTTC. It specifies CATSDMTGTEQYF.

The genes are TRBV28 and TRBJ1-2; D is possibly TRBD1 (6 bases). V was pared by 1 base and J by 3 bases, with 9 bases between. Germline V CDR1 and CDR2: MDHEN, SYDVKM. CDR3 length equals 14 residues. The CDR3 nucleotides read TGTGCCAGCAGTTTATCCGGGGGCGACTATGGCTACACCTTC. Residues: CASSLSGGDYGYTF.

This chain joins TRBV12-3 or TRBV12-4 and TRBJ1-1; a possible D gene is TRBD1 (5 bases). The V and J ends lost 5 bases and 5 bases respectively, with 12 bases between them. This CDR3 has 13 amino acids. As DNA, the CDR3 is TGTGCCAGCAGTCCCCACCAGGGAACTGAAGCTTTCTTT. Its protein product is CASSPHQGTEAFF.

The V gene is TRBV28, the J gene TRBJ1-2; D unclear. This CDR3 spans 13 amino acids. From germline, CDR1 is MDHEN and CDR2 SYDVKM. Trimming removed 6 bases at V and 2 bases at J, with 10 bases between. This chain's CDR3 is CASRESSNYGYTF. CDR3 sequence (DNA): TGTGCCAGCAGGGAAAGCAGCAACTATGGCTACACCTTC.

The genes are TRBV4-2 and TRBJ1-4; 8 bases map to TRBD1. The J segment lost 4 bases and the V segment lost 6 bases, leaving 7 bases of the junction unmatched. The V gene's germline CDR1 is LGHNA and CDR2 YNFKEQ. The CDR3 runs 15 residues. This CDR3 reads CASRQTGVGNEKLFF. For the CDR3, the DNA is TGTGCCAGCAGACAGACAGGGGTTGGTAATGAAAAACTGTTTTTT.

The gene calls are TRBV18 and TRBJ1-5; the D is unclear. Looked up from germline, CDR1 is KGHSH and CDR2 is LQKENI. This CDR3 is 13 amino acids long. V lost 6 bases and J 5 bases, leaving 11 bases between the germline ends. CDR3 bases: TGTGCCAGCTCCCCGGGTCCTGATCAGCCCCAGCATTTT. It translates to CASSPGPDQPQHF.

The genes are TRBV28 and TRBJ2-6; 8 bases agree with TRBD1. J lost 1 base, V lost 5 bases, and 4 bases had no gene match. This CDR3 has 16 amino acids. The V gene's germline CDR1 is MDHEN and CDR2 SYDVKM. Here the CDR3 reads CASSPRQGSGANVLTF. CDR3 coding DNA: TGTGCCAGCAGTCCCCGACAGGGGTCTGGGGCCAACGTCCTGACTTTC.

The chain links TRBV7-9 to TRBJ1-2, with D unclear. This CDR3 region has 14 residues. V was trimmed by 5 bases and J by 6 bases, leaving 16 bases between them. The germline CDR1 and CDR2 sequences are SEHNR and FQNEAQ (reference sequence). The CDR3 loop reads CASSPSGRLNGYTF. DNA for the CDR3: TGTGCCAGCAGCCCTTCCGGGCGCCTGAATGGCTACACCTTC.

The rearrangement links TRBV10-3 to TRBJ2-7, with TRBD1 identical over 9 bases. The ends lost 2 bases at V and 5 bases at J; junction bases unmatched: 4. CDR1 is ENHRY, CDR2 SYGVKD, per germline. The CDR3 is 14 residues long. The CDR3 region is CAISEGTGLDEQYF. DNA of the CDR3: TGTGCCATCAGTGAGGGGACAGGGTTGGACGAGCAGTACTTC.

The V gene is TRBV5-4, the J gene TRBJ2-1; D remains unclear. CDR1 and CDR2 (germline): SGHNT, YYREEE (reference sequence). The CDR3 runs 13 residues. With 0 bases removed from V and 6 bases from J, the gap between germline ends came to 7 bases. The CDR3 loop is CASSLEERNEQFF. The CDR3 bases are TGTGCCAGCAGCTTGGAGGAACGCAATGAGCAGTTCTTC.

The V and J genes are TRBV6-5 and TRBJ2-7; TRBD1 matches 7 bases. V shed 2 bases and J 7 bases; nucleotides not matched to a gene: 5. The length of the CDR3 is 13 residues. Germline V CDR1 and CDR2: MNHEY, SVGAGI. DNA of the CDR3: TGTGCCAGCAGTTACGAATCAGGGGGAGAGCAGTACTTC. Its protein product is CASSYESGGEQYF.

Only a few counts were recorded for this clone. CDR3 sequence (DNA): TGTGCCAGCAGCTTAGCGTACTACAATGAGCAGTTCTTC. Encoded protein: CASSLAYYNEQFF. The chain employs TRBV7-3 and TRBJ2-1; D not certain. V dropped 2 bases and J dropped 3 bases, with 5 bases sitting between them. The CDR3 covers 13 residues. Germline V gene sequence: CDR1 SGHTA, CDR2 FQGTGA. The complete variable domain, with remaining parts taken from reference TRBV7-3 and TRBJ2-1, reads GAGVSQTPSNKVTEKGKYVELRCDPISGHTALYWYRQSLGQGPEFLIYFQGTGAADDSGLPNDRFFAVRPEGSVSTLKIQRTERGDSAVYLCASSLAYYNEQFFGPGTRLTVL.

The genes are TRBV12-2 and TRBJ1-5; the listed D gene, TRBD1, was not tested against the DNA. TRBV12-2 has pseudogene status. The CDR3 runs to 17 residues. In nucleotides, the CDR3 is TGTGCAAGTCGCTTAGCAGGACGGGACAGGGGAAATCAGCCCCAGCATTTT. This sequence encodes CASRLAGRDRGNQPQHF.

The chain couples TRBV4-1 to TRBJ2-7; 7 nucleotides align to TRBD1. Germline V gene data show CDR1 as MGHRA and CDR2 as YSYEKL. V was pared by 3 bases and J by 7 bases, with 12 bases of the junction left unmatched. The CDR3 is made up of 15 amino acids. The CDR3 protein is CASSHKDRDSGEQYF. Written as DNA, the CDR3 is TGCGCCAGCAGCCATAAAGACAGGGATTCGGGAGAGCAGTACTTC.

J is TRBJ2-2 and V is TRBV7-3, with D tentatively TRBD2 (6 bases). CDR1 is SGHTA and CDR2 is FQGTGA in the germline V gene. V lost 0 bases, J lost 5 bases, and 16 bases lay in between. The CDR3 consists of 17 residues. Here the CDR3 DNA reads TGTGCCAGCAGCTTAACAGGGACTGGGTCAAGGACCGGGGAGCTGTTTTTT. Its translation: CASSLTGTGSRTGELFF.

V is TRBV28 and J is TRBJ2-3; 14 nucleotides agree with TRBD2. Germline values: CDR1 MDHEN, CDR2 SYDVKM. J gave up 6 bases and V 4 bases, and 15 bases lay outside the gene matches. The CDR3 consists of 19 residues. The CDR3 sequence: CASSSPSGLAGVPWDTQYF. CDR3 in DNA: TGTGCCAGCAGTTCACCATCGGGACTAGCGGGAGTGCCGTGGGATACGCAGTATTTT.

The chain recombines TRBV25-1 with TRBJ2-7, with D perhaps matching TRBD1 or TRBD2 (5 bases each). This CDR3 contains 13 residues. The ends were cut back, 7 bases at V and 2 bases at J, with 12 bases in the middle. Looked up from germline, CDR1 is MGHDK and CDR2 is SYGVNS. The CDR3 region has the DNA TGTGCCAGCACGAGGGACCGAACCTACGAGCAGTACTTC. Protein product: CASTRDRTYEQYF.

This chain joins TRBV7-8 and TRBJ2-3; either TRBD1 or TRBD2 may supply D (5 bases each). V was cut by 5 bases and J by 1 base, with 13 bases left in between. Germline V gene lookup returns CDR1 SGHVS and CDR2 FQNEAQ. The CDR3 runs to 15 residues. CDR3 in DNA: TGTGCCAGCAGCGCACTTGGGGACCGCACAGATACGCAGTATTTT. Its protein is CASSALGDRTDTQYF.